This T cell receptor (beta chain) appears in the sequencing data of a study of T cells of healthy individuals. One entry per CDR3 protein results from TCRdb running MiXCR on the 5' RACE reads. The profile shows tens of thousands of distinct CDR3 sequences, around 15% of them singletons. This clonotype showed up many times. The trim removed 1 base at V and 4 bases at J, leaving 22 bases unmatched. The CDR3 has 20 residues. CDR1 DFQATT and CDR2 SNEGSKA come from the germline V gene (reference sequence). This clonotype was sampled from a human donor in good health. V is TRBV20-1 and J is TRBJ1-2; TRBD1 aligns across 9 bases. CDR3 sequence reads: CSARVVIFKGQGFLSYGYTF. Written as DNA, the CDR3 is TGCAGTGCTAGAGTGGTTATTTTCAAGGGACAGGGTTTCCTGTCCTATGGCTACACCTTC.